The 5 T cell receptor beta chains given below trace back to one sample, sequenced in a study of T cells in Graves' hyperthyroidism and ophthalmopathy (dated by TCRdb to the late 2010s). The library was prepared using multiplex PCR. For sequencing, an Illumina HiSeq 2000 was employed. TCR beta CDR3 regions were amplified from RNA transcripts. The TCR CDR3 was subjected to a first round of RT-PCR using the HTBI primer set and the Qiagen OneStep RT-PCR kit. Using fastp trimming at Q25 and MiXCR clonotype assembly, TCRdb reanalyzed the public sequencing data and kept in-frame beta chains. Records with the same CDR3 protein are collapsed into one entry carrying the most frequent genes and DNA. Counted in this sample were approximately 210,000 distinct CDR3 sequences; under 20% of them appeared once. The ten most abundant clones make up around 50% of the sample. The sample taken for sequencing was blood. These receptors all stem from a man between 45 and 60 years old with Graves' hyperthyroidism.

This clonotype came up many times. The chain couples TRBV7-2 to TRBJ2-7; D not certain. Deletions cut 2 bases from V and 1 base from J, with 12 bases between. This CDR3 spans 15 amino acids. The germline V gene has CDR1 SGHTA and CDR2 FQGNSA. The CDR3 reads CASSLRAGASYEQYF. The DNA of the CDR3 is TGTGCCAGCAGCTTAAGGGCAGGCGCGTCCTACGAGCAGTACTTC.

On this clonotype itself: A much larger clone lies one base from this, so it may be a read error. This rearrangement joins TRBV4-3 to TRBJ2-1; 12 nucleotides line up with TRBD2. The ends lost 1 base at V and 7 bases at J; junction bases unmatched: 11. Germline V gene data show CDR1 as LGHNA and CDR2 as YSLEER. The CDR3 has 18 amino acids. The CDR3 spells CASSQGKGLAGIPNEQFF. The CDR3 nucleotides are TGCGCCAGCAGCCAAGGCAAAGGACTAGCGGGAATCCCGAATGAGCAGTTCTTC.

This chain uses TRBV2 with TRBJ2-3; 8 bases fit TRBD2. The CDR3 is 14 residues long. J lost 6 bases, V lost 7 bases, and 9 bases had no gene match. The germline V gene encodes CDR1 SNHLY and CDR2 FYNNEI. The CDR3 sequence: CASTWTSLPDTQYF. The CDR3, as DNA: TGTGCCAGCACGTGGACTAGCCTTCCGGATACGCAGTATTTT.

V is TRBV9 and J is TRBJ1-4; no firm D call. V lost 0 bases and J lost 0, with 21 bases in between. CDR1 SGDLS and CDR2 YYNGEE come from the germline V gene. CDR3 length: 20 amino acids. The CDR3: CASSVEYKQHRYATNEKLFF. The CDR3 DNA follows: TGTGCCAGCAGCGTAGAATATAAACAACACCGCTATGCAACTAATGAAAAACTGTTTTTT.

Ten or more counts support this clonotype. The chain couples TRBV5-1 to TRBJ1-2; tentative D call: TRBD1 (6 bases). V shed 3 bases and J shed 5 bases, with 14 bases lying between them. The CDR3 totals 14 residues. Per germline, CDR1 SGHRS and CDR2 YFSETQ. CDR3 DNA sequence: TGCGCCAGCAGCTCAACACAGGGAACATATGGCTACACCTTC. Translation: CASSSTQGTYGYTF.